The 32 T cell receptor beta chains below all came from one sample that was sequenced in a study of cytomegalovirus exposure and HLA in healthy donors. Primers included in the PCR were 60 Vbeta and 13 Jbeta primers. Generated by immunoSEQ multiplex PCR, the TCRdb table keeps only in-frame clones and is missing some. The data contain 100,000 to 150,000 clones, approximately 80% of them singletons. Sequenced input: PBMCs. The receptors were gathered from a man between 40 and 49 years old in good health and CMV-seronegative.

The gene calls are TRBV7-6 and TRBJ2-3; D is possibly TRBD2 (6 bases). Trimming took 2 bases from V and 2 from J, leaving 14 bases between them. Germline V gene data show CDR1 as SGHVS and CDR2 as FNYEAQ. The length of the CDR3 is 16 residues. DNA for the CDR3: TGTGCCAGCAGCTTACTATACGGGAGTAACACAGATACGCAGTATTTT. This gives the protein CASSLLYGSNTDTQYF.

This clone showed up just a few times. V is TRBV28 and J is TRBJ1-5; D perhaps matches TRBD1 (5 bases). V was trimmed by 6 bases and J by 4 bases, leaving 10 bases between them. The CDR3 loop spans 13 amino acids. CDR1 MDHEN and CDR2 SYDVKM come from the germline V gene. The CDR3 loop reads CASSRQRNQPQHF. The CDR3 DNA sequence: TGTGCCAGCAGCCGACAGAGGAATCAGCCCCAGCATTTT.

V is TRBV18 and J is TRBJ1-4; 12 bases agree with TRBD1. The CDR3 length is 15 residues. V was pared by 3 bases and J by 7 bases, with 3 bases of the junction left unmatched. Looked up from germline, CDR1 is KGHSH and CDR2 is LQKENI. CDR3 in amino acids: CASSPGTGGSEKLFF. The CDR3, as DNA: TGTGCCAGCTCACCGGGGACAGGGGGCAGTGAAAAACTGTTTTTT. The full variable domain, with the rest looked up from reference TRBV18 and TRBJ1-4, is NAGVMQNPRHLVRRRGQEARLRCSPMKGHSHVYWYRQLPEEGLKFMVYLQKENIIDESGMPKERFSAEFPKEGPSILRIQQVVRGDSAAYFCASSPGTGGSEKLFFGSGTQLSVL.

The chain joins TRBV28 to TRBJ1-6; D unclear. The CDR3 loop spans 13 amino acids. Germline V gene data show CDR1 as MDHEN and CDR2 as SYDVKM. V lost 8 bases, J lost 8 bases, and 13 bases lay in between. CDR3 nucleotide sequence: TGTGCCAGCGCGTCCGAGAGTTATTCACCCCTCCACTTT. Translation: CASASESYSPLHF. Complete variable domain (other parts from reference TRBV28 and TRBJ1-6): DVKVTQSSRYLVKRTGEKVFLECVQDMDHENMFWYRQDPGLGLRLIYFSYDVKMKEKGDIPEGYSVSREKKERFSLILESASTNQTSMYLCASASESYSPLHFGNGTRLTVT.

CDR3 sequence reads: CASSLSSGEFYNEQFF. CDR3 nucleotide sequence: TGTGCCAGCAGCCTATCTAGCGGGGAGTTCTACAATGAGCAGTTCTTC. The chain links TRBV4-2 to TRBJ2-1; TRBD2 agrees at 9 bases. J was trimmed by 3 bases and V by 4 bases; bases with no gene match: 7. The CDR3 extends over 16 amino acids. Looked up from germline, CDR1 is LGHNA and CDR2 is YNFKEQ.

V gene TRBV6-1 combines with J gene TRBJ2-1; perhaps TRBD1 as D (6 bases). The V end lost 3 bases, the J end lost 0 bases, and 9 bases lay between the germline ends. CDR3 length: 15 amino acids. Germline CDR1 is MNHNS and CDR2 is SASEGT. The chain's CDR3 is CASSEDSYSYNEQFF. CDR3 DNA sequence: TGTGCCAGCAGTGAGGACAGCTACTCCTACAATGAGCAGTTCTTC.

The chain uses TRBV25-1 and TRBJ1-1; no clear D gene. Trimming stripped 4 bases from V and 4 bases from J, with 10 bases between. The CDR3 spans 13 residues. The V gene's germline CDR1 is MGHDK and CDR2 SYGVNS. DNA of the CDR3: TGTGCCAGCAGTGGAGGGTTTGGCACTGAAGCTTTCTTT. Translation gives CASSGGFGTEAFF.

The chain has TRBV7-7 and TRBJ2-2; 8 bases agree with TRBD2. The V and J ends lost 1 base and 2 bases, in that order; junction bases with no gene match: 3. CDR3 length equals 16 residues. Germline V lookup: CDR1 SSHAT, CDR2 FNYEAQ (reference sequence). The CDR3 DNA reads as TGTGCCAGCAGCTTAGAGGCGGGGGGAAACACCGGGGAGCTGTTTTTT. This codes for CASSLEAGGNTGELFF.

J is TRBJ2-5 and V is TRBV7-2; 8 bases agree with TRBD2. From germline, CDR1 is SGHTA and CDR2 FQGNSA. V shed 1 base, J shed 0 bases, and the junction held 4 bases outside the gene matches. The CDR3 consists of 16 residues. Written as DNA, the CDR3 is TGTGCCAGCAGCTTAGGACTAGCGAGGAACCAAGAGACCCAGTACTTC. It yields the protein CASSLGLARNQETQYF.

The chain recombines TRBV5-1 with TRBJ2-7; D perhaps matches TRBD2 (6 bases). CDR3 length: 13 residues. Germline loops: CDR1 SGHRS, CDR2 YFSETQ. V dropped 6 bases and J dropped 0 bases, with 10 bases sitting between them. The CDR3 DNA follows: TGCGCCAGCAAACTAGCCCCCTCCTACGAGCAGTACTTC. Translated: CASKLAPSYEQYF.

The V and J genes are TRBV5-1 and TRBJ1-6; weak D call: TRBD1 (6 bases). Germline CDR1 is SGHRS and CDR2 is YFSETQ. Deletions cut 7 bases from V and 5 bases from J, with 13 bases between. CDR3 length: 14 amino acids. The CDR3 loop reads CASSSGQNNSPLHF. The CDR3 coding sequence is TGCGCCAGCTCCTCCGGACAGAATAATTCACCCCTCCACTTT.

The rearrangement links TRBV10-1 to TRBJ2-7; possible D gene TRBD2, 5 bases. Per germline, CDR1 WNHNN and CDR2 SYGVQD (reference sequence). This CDR3 has 13 residues. Trimming stripped 3 bases from V and 6 bases from J, with 12 bases between. The CDR3 nucleotides are TGCGCCAGCAGTGATTTCACGGGGTCCGAGCAGTACTTC. Encoded protein: CASSDFTGSEQYF.

This sequence joins TRBV10-1 and TRBJ2-7; 7 bases agree with TRBD2. V gave up 2 bases and J gave up 9 bases; unmatched junction bases: 13. The V gene's germline CDR1 is WNHNN and CDR2 SYGVQD (reference sequence). CDR3 length: 15 residues. The CDR3: CASSERLADLGGQYF. The CDR3 nucleotides read TGCGCCAGCAGTGAGAGGCTAGCGGACCTAGGCGGGCAGTACTTC.

This clone was observed a few times. Without the conserved terminal phenylalanine or tryptophan, this CDR3 likely stems from a read error. V and J are TRBV5-1 and TRBJ1-1; 8 bases are a match to TRBD1. V lost 3 bases, J lost 1 base, and 2 bases stayed unmatched. The CDR3 spans 14 residues. Germline V gene lookup returns CDR1 SGHRS and CDR2 YFSETQ. In DNA form, the CDR3 reads TGCGCCAGCAGCTACGGACAGGGGAACACTGAAGCTTTCGTT. It is translated as CASSYGQGNTEAFV.

The chain is built from TRBV11-3 and TRBJ2-1; 9 nucleotides align to TRBD2. In germline, CDR1 is SGHNT, CDR2 YENEEA. This CDR3 comprises 17 residues. Trimming at V came to 5 bases and at J to 7 bases, leaving 15 bases not matched to a gene. CDR3 nucleotides: TGTGCCAGCAGCCCAAAGGAGGGCCTAGCGGGACGAAATGAGCAGTTCTTC. Its translation is CASSPKEGLAGRNEQFF.

This chain joins TRBV5-4 and TRBJ2-1; 8 bases line up with TRBD1. V shed 4 bases, J shed 1 base, and the junction held 4 bases outside the gene matches. The CDR3 runs to 15 residues. Germline V gene sequence: CDR1 SGHNT, CDR2 YYREEE (reference sequence). The CDR3 region has the DNA TGTGCCAGCAGCCCCGGACAGGGATCCTACAATGAGCAGTTCTTC. It encodes CASSPGQGSYNEQFF.

This clone turned up a few times. The V gene is TRBV29-1, the J gene TRBJ1-1, with D tentatively TRBD1 (5 bases). The CDR3 length is 13 residues. Germline V gene sequence: CDR1 SQVTM, CDR2 ANQGSEA. V was pared by 4 bases and J by 1 base, with 10 bases between. The CDR3 is CSVGGSQNTEAFF. The CDR3 region has the DNA TGCAGCGTTGGGGGCAGTCAGAACACTGAAGCTTTCTTT. The full variable domain, in which reference TRBV29-1 and TRBJ1-1 provide the parts outside the CDR3, is SAVISQKPSRDICQRGTSLTIQCQVDSQVTMMFWYRQQPGQSLTLIATANQGSEATYESGFVIDKFPISRPNLTFSTLTVSNMSPEDSSIYLCSVGGSQNTEAFFGQGTRLTVV.

For the CDR3, the DNA is TGTGCCAGCAGCGTTAGCGGGAGTGGGATCACCGGGGAGCTGTTTTTT. It codes for CASSVSGSGITGELFF. This chain joins TRBV9 and TRBJ2-2; 9 nucleotides line up with TRBD2. CDR3 size: 16 residues. V was pared by 2 bases and J by 4 bases, with 6 bases of the junction left unmatched. In germline, CDR1 is SGDLS, CDR2 YYNGEE.

This clone appeared once. The rearrangement joins TRBV5-1 to TRBJ1-5, with D possibly being TRBD1 (5 bases). Trimming took 3 bases from V and 5 from J, leaving 18 bases between them. CDR1 is SGHRS, CDR2 YFSETQ, per germline. The CDR3 length is 16 residues. CDR3 bases: TGCGCCAGCAGCTCCGCCTGGACAAAGAACTATCAGCCCCAGCATTTT. Protein: CASSSAWTKNYQPQHF. The full variable domain, rest sourced from reference TRBV5-1 and TRBJ1-5, is KAGVTQTPRYLIKTRGQQVTLSCSPISGHRSVSWYQQTPGQGLQFLFEYFSETQRNKGNFPGRFSGRQFSNSRSEMNVSTLELGDSALYLCASSSAWTKNYQPQHFGDGTRLSIL.

This chain connects TRBV18 to TRBJ1-1; 8 bases line up with TRBD1. Germline lookup yields CDR1 KGHSH and CDR2 LQKENI. Unmatched junction bases numbered 0, after V lost 2 bases and J lost 1 base. The length of the CDR3 is 14 residues. The CDR3 protein is CASSPGTGNTEAFF. The DNA for the CDR3 is TGTGCCAGCTCACCAGGGACAGGGAACACTGAAGCTTTCTTT. Combining the CDR3 with reference TRBV18 and TRBJ1-1 gives the whole variable domain NAGVMQNPRHLVRRRGQEARLRCSPMKGHSHVYWYRQLPEEGLKFMVYLQKENIIDESGMPKERFSAEFPKEGPSILRIQQVVRGDSAAYFCASSPGTGNTEAFFGQGTRLTVV.

This clone occurred once. The same CDR3 is also encoded by other DNA sequences in this sample. The chain links TRBV6-5 to TRBJ1-1; a possible D gene is TRBD1 (5 bases). The germline gives CDR1 MNHEY, CDR2 SVGAGI. With 6 bases removed from V and 5 bases from J, the gap between germline ends came to 7 bases. The CDR3 extends over 11 amino acids. The CDR3 loop is CASSRGTEAFF. Written as DNA, the CDR3 is TGTGCCAGCAGCCGGGGGACTGAAGCTTTCTTT.

V gene TRBV18 combines with J gene TRBJ2-5; D is uncertain. The CDR3 runs 13 residues. The V end lost 2 bases, the J end lost 0 bases, and 4 bases lay between the germline ends. Germline values: CDR1 KGHSH, CDR2 LQKENI. The CDR3 loop reads CASSPGDQETQYF. CDR3 DNA: TGTGCCAGCTCACCAGGAGACCAAGAGACCCAGTACTTC.

Worth noting for this clone: The sample has other DNA sequences that encode this CDR3 too. V usage is TRBV18 and J usage is TRBJ2-7; the D is unclear. CDR1 is KGHSH and CDR2 is LQKENI in the germline V gene. The CDR3 contains 13 residues. V dropped 0 bases and J dropped 2 bases, with 5 bases sitting between them. The CDR3 loop reads CASSPPSTYEQYF. The CDR3 DNA is TGTGCCAGCTCACCACCTTCCACCTACGAGCAGTACTTC.

This sequence joins TRBV28 and TRBJ2-7; TRBD2 is a possible D gene (7 bases). V was shortened by 5 bases and J by 4 bases, with 21 bases between the two germline ends. CDR3 size: 16 residues. The germline V gene has CDR1 MDHEN and CDR2 SYDVKM. For the CDR3, the DNA is TGTGCCAGCAGTCTCGGCGGGGGCCGCACGCGGTACGAGCAGTACTTC. It specifies CASSLGGGRTRYEQYF.

V is TRBV27 and J is TRBJ2-5; 7 nucleotides align to TRBD1. The CDR3 covers 15 residues. Germline assignment: CDR1 MNHEY and CDR2 SMNVEV (reference sequence). With V trimmed by 6 bases and J by 5 bases, 12 bases remained unmatched. The CDR3 nucleotides are TGTGCCAGCAGCCTACTGAAGGGGGCAGGGGAGACCCAGTACTTC. Encoded protein: CASSLLKGAGETQYF.

The genes are TRBV28 and TRBJ1-5; D call uncertain. V was clipped by 2 bases and J by 11 bases, with 10 bases between them. There are 12 residues in the CDR3. In germline, CDR1 is MDHEN, CDR2 SYDVKM. The CDR3 bases are TGTGCCAGCAGTTTAATGGAGAGGTCCCAGCATTTT. Protein product: CASSLMERSQHF. Supplemented by reference TRBV28 and TRBJ1-5, the full variable domain reads DVKVTQSSRYLVKRTGEKVFLECVQDMDHENMFWYRQDPGLGLRLIYFSYDVKMKEKGDIPEGYSVSREKKERFSLILESASTNQTSMYLCASSLMERSQHFGDGTRLSIL.

This chain connects TRBV18 to TRBJ1-1; 7 positions match TRBD1. With 3 bases clipped from V and 3 bases from J, the junction kept 7 bases outside the gene matches. Germline-derived CDR1 and CDR2 are KGHSH and LQKENI. CDR3 size: 15 residues. The CDR3 DNA reads as TGTGCCAGCTCACCCTCGACAGGGCTTGACACTGAAGCTTTCTTT. Translation: CASSPSTGLDTEAFF.

The chain employs TRBV5-4 and TRBJ2-5, with 7 bases fitting TRBD1. Germline CDR1 and CDR2: SGHNT and YYREEE (reference sequence). The length of the CDR3 is 14 residues. V gave up 2 bases and J gave up 5 bases; unmatched junction bases: 6. CDR3 loop: CASSLRGGAETQYF. CDR3 DNA sequence: TGTGCCAGCAGCTTAAGAGGGGGCGCTGAGACCCAGTACTTC.

The rearrangement links TRBV7-9 to TRBJ2-3, with unresolved D. Trimming removed 1 base from V and 4 bases from J, with 6 bases in between. Germline CDR1 is SEHNR and CDR2 is FQNEAQ (reference sequence). The CDR3 runs 13 residues. The DNA of the CDR3 is TGTGCCAGCAGCTTAGGTCGGGCAGATACGCAGTATTTT. Translation gives CASSLGRADTQYF.

Note on this clone: Other nucleotide sequences in the sample specify the same CDR3. This chain uses TRBV5-1 with TRBJ2-1; 8 positions match TRBD2. The CDR3 consists of 15 residues. V trimming: 0 bases; J trimming: 2 bases; junction bases outside the gene matches: 1. Germline V CDR1 and CDR2: SGHRS, YFSETQ. In DNA form, the CDR3 reads TGCGCCAGCAGCTTGGAACTAGCGGCCTACAATGAGCAGTTCTTC. It yields the protein CASSLELAAYNEQFF. The variable domain in full, with the rest retrieved from reference TRBV5-1 and TRBJ2-1, is KAGVTQTPRYLIKTRGQQVTLSCSPISGHRSVSWYQQTPGQGLQFLFEYFSETQRNKGNFPGRFSGRQFSNSRSEMNVSTLELGDSALYLCASSLELAAYNEQFFGPGTRLTVL.

This clone was seen a single time. The CDR3 loop reads CSVLFADRGNQPQHF. The DNA for the CDR3 is TGCAGCGTTTTATTTGCCGACCGGGGCAATCAGCCCCAGCATTTT. This chain uses TRBV29-1 with TRBJ1-5; D gene uncertain. This CDR3 comprises 15 residues. V lost 5 bases to trimming and J lost 2 bases, with 16 bases between them. Germline loops: CDR1 SQVTM, CDR2 ANQGSEA.

This clone was observed a single time. The sample contains more than one DNA sequence encoding this CDR3. This sequence joins TRBV27 and TRBJ1-4, with 7 bases fitting TRBD1. The CDR3 extends over 13 amino acids. Germline V CDR1 and CDR2: MNHEY, SMNVEV (reference sequence). Germline trimming cut 6 bases from V and 5 bases from J; bases unmatched to any gene: 3. CDR3 DNA: TGTGCCAGCAGAAGGGACAGCAATGAAAAACTGTTTTTT. This encodes CASRRDSNEKLFF.